This TCR beta chain was profiled in a study of CD8+ T cells in alopecia areata. Background on the study: Spontaneous alopecia affected the roughly 6-13-month-old C3H/HeJ graft donors, whose skin was transplanted to approximately 6-10-week-old female C3H/HeJ mice. Study-wide points: Higher clonality and more expanded CD8+ clones appeared in lesional than normal scalp. Between patients, shared TCR sequences were less clear than in mice. This was possibly due in part to HLA diversity in the patient population.

This clone was picked up a small number of times. Its antigen is still unknown. Germline and genes: mouse. Read sequence stops 4 residues before the CDR3 end, and the germline J gene provides the missing end. Trimming pared 0 bases from V and 3 bases from J, leaving 12 bases between. CDR1 is NNHNN and CDR2 is SYGAGS in the germline V gene (reference sequence). This CDR3 region has 15 residues. Cells from pooled cutaneous lymph nodes were sorted by CD4, CD8alpha, NKG2D, NKG2ACE and other markers. cDNA prepared by RNA extraction and subsequent reverse transcription served as the template for sequencing. The method was immunoSEQ multiplex PCR; TCRdb's version includes in-frame clones alone and lacks a portion of them. The sample holds about 19,000 clones, and no clone turns up only once.

The V and J genes are TRBV13-2 and TRBJ1-2, with D possibly being TRBD1 (5 bases). The TCR originated in a C3H/HeJ mouse with alopecia areata. The strain bears MHC haplotype H2-k. What was sequenced was CD8+ T cells sorted from a lymph node. CDR3: CASGDAPGWHSDYTF. The sequenced CDR3 bases are TGTGCCAGCGGTGATGCTCCAGGGTGGCACTCC.